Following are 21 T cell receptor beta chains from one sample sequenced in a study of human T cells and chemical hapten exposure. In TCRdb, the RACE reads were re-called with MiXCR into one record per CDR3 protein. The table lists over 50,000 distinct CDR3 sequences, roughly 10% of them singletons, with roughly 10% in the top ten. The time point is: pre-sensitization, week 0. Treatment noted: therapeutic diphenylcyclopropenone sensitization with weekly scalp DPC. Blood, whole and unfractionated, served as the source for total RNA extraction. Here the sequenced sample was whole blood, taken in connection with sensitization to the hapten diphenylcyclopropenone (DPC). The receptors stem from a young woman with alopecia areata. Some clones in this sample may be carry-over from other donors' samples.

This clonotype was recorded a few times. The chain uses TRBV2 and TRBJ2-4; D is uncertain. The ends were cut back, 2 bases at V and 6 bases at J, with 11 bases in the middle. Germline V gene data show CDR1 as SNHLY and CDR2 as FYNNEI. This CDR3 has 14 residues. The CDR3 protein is CASSELYGRNIQYF. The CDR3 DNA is TGTGCCAGCAGTGAACTATACGGCAGAAACATTCAGTACTTC. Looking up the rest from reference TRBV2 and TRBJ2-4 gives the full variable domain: EPEVTQTPSHQVTQMGQEVILRCVPISNHLYFYWYRQILGQKVEFLVSFYNNEISEKSEIFDDQFSVERPDGSNFTLKIRSTKLEDSAMYFCASSELYGRNIQYFGAGTRLSVL.

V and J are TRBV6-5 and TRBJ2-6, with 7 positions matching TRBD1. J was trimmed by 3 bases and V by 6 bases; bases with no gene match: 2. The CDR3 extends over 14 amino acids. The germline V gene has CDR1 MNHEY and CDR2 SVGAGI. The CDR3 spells CASRSGGGANVLTF. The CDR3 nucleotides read TGTGCCAGCAGATCAGGGGGTGGGGCCAACGTCCTGACTTTC.

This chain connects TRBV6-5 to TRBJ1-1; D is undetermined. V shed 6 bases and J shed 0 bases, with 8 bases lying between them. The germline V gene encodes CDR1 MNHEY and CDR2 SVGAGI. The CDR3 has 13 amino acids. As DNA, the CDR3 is TGTGCCAGCAGGCTTTACATGAACACTGAAGCTTTCTTT. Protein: CASRLYMNTEAFF.

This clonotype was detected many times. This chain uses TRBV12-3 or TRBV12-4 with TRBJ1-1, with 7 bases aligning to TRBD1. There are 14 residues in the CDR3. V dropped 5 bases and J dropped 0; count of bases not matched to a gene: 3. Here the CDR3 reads CASSRQGLNTEAFF. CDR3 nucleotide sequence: TGTGCCAGCAGTCGACAGGGACTGAACACTGAAGCTTTCTTT.

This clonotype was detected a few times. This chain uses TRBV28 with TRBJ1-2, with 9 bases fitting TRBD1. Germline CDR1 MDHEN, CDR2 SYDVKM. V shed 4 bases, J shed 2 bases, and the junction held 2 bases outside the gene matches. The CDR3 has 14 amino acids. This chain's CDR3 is CASSSDRGNYGYTF. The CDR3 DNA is TGTGCCAGCAGTTCAGACAGGGGGAACTATGGCTACACCTTC.

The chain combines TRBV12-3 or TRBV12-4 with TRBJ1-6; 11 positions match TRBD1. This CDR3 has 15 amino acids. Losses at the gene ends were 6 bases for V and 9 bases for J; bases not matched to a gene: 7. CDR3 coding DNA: TGTGCCAGCAGCTTGGACAGGGGGCCGGGTTCACCCCTCCACTTT. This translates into CASSLDRGPGSPLHF.

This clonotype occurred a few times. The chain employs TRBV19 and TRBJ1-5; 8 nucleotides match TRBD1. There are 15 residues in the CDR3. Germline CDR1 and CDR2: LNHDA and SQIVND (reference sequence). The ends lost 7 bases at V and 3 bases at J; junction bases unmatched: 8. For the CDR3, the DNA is TGTGCCAGTAAAAATAAGGGACAGGTCAATCAGCCCCAGCATTTT. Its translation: CASKNKGQVNQPQHF.

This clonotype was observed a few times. The CDR3 sequence is CASSQDGGGDQPQHF. The CDR3 DNA reads TGCGCCAGCAGCCAAGATGGGGGGGGGGATCAGCCCCAGCATTTT. The chain uses TRBV4-3 and TRBJ1-5, with TRBD1 as a possible D gene (5 bases). CDR1 is LGHNA and CDR2 is YSLEER in the germline V gene. The V end was cut by 0 bases, the J end by 5 bases, with 11 bases between. CDR3 length equals 15 residues.

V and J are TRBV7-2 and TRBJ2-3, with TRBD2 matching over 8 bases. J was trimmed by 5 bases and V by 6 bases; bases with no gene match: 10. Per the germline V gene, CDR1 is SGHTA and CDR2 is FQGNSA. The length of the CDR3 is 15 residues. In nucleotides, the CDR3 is TGTGCCAGCAGTCGATTAGCGGGGTGGGGAGATACGCAGTATTTT. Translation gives CASSRLAGWGDTQYF.

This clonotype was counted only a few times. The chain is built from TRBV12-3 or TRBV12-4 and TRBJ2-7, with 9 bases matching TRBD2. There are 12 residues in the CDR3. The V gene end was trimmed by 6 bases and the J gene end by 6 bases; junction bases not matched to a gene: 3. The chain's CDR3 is CASRLRGGEQYF. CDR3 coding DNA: TGTGCCAGCAGGCTGCGGGGGGGCGAGCAGTACTTC.

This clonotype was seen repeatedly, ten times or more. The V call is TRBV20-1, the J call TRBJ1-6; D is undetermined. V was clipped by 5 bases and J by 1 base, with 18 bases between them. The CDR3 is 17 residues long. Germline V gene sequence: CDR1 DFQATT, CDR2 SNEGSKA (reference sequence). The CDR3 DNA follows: TGCAGTGCTGTCCCGGGCCGAACGGGTTCCTATAATTCACCCCTCCACTTT. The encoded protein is CSAVPGRTGSYNSPLHF.

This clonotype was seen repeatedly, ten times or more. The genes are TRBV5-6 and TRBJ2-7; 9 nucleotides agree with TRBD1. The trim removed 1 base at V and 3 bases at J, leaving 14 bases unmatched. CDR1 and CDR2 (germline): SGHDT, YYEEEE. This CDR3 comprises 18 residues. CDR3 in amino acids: CASSLTGGDLIGYYEQYF. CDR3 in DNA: TGTGCCAGCAGCTTGACAGGGGGCGACCTTATAGGATACTACGAGCAGTACTTC.

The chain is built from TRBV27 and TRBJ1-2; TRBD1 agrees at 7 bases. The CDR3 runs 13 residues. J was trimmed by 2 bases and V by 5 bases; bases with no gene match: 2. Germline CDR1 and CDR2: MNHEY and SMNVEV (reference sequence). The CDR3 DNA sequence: TGTGCCAGCAGTGCGACAGGGAACTATGGCTACACCTTC. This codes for CASSATGNYGYTF.

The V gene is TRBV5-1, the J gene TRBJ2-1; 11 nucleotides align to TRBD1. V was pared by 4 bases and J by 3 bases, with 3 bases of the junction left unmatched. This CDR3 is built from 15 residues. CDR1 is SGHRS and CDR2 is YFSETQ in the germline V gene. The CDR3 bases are TGCGCCAGCAGCCCCGGGACAGGGGGCTACAATGAGCAGTTCTTC. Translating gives CASSPGTGGYNEQFF.

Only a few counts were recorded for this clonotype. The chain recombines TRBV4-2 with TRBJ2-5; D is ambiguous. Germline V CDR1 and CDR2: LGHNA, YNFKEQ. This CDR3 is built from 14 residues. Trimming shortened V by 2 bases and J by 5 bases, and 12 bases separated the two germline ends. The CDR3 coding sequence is TGTGCCAGCAGCCAAAGCCACCTCGGGGAGACCCAGTACTTC. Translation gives CASSQSHLGETQYF.

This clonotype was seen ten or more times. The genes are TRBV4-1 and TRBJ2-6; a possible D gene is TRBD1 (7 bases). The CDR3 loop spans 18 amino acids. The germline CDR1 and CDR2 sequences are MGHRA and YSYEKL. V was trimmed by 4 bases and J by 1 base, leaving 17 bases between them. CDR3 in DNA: TGCGCCAGCAGCCGAGCCTTGACAGGGAGGTCTGGGGCCAACGTCCTGACTTTC. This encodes CASSRALTGRSGANVLTF.

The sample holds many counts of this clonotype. The CDR3 protein is CSVRTSRGTDTQYF. The DNA for the CDR3 is TGCAGCGTAAGGACTAGCAGGGGCACAGATACGCAGTATTTT. The chain carries TRBV29-1 and TRBJ2-3; 8 nucleotides match TRBD2. The V and J ends lost 6 bases and 1 base, in that order; junction bases with no gene match: 6. The CDR3 covers 14 residues. Germline V CDR1 and CDR2: SQVTM, ANQGSEA.

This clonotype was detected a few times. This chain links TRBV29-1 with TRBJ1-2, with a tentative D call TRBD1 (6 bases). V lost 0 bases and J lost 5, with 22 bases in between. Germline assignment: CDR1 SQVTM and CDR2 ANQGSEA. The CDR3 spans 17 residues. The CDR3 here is CSVEDLLTGAQGYGYTF. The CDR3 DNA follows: TGCAGCGTTGAAGATCTTCTAACAGGAGCCCAGGGGTATGGCTACACCTTC.

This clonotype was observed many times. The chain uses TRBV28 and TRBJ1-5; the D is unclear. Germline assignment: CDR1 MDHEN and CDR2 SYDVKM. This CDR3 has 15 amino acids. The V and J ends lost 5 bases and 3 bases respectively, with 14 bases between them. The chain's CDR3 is CASSQQLLINQPQHF. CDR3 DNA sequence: TGTGCCAGCAGTCAGCAGCTACTGATCAATCAGCCCCAGCATTTT.

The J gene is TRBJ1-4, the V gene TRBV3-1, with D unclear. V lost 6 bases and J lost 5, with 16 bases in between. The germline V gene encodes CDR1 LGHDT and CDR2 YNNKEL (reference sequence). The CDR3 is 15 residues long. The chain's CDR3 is CASSRRREVNEKLFF. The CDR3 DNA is TGTGCCAGCAGTCGCCGGAGGGAGGTCAATGAAAAACTGTTTTTT.

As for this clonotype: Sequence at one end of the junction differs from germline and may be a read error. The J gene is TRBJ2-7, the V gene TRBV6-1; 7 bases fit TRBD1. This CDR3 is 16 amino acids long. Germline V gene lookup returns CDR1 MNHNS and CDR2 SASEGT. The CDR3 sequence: CASSETGQGRFYEQNF. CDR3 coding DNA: TGTGCCAGCAGTGAGACAGGGCAAGGACGATTCTACGAGCAGAACTTC.